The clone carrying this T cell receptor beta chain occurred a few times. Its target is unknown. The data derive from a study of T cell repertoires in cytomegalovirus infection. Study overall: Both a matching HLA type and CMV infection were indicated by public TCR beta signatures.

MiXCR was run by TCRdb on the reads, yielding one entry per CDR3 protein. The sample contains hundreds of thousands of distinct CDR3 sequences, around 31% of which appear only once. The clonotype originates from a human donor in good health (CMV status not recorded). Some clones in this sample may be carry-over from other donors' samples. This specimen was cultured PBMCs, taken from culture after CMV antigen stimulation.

In nucleotides, the CDR3 is TGTGCCAGCAGCTTAGCGAGTTCCGGCAGGGGAGGAGAGCAGTACTTC. It translates to CASSLASSGRGGEQYF. The rearrangement joins TRBV7-9 to TRBJ2-7; D may correspond to TRBD1 or TRBD2 (6 bases each). Germline values: CDR1 SEHNR, CDR2 FQNEAQ (reference sequence). Trimming removed 0 bases from V and 7 bases from J, with 19 bases in between. CDR3 length: 16 amino acids.